This is a list of T cell receptor beta chains from one sample in a study of blood T cell repertoires in COVID-19. TCRdb keeps only in-frame clones here, not all; method: immunoSEQ multiplex PCR. In the table there are approximately 97,000 clones, roughly 80% of which are singletons. The source material was peripheral blood. These TCRs come from a man in his fifties or sixties with active or convalescent COVID-19. Both conserved end residues are part of each CDR3. A D gene is named only where the DNA matches it firmly. A row's size may be missing; if present it is once, few, many or a size class.

abundance,v_gene,d_gene,j_gene,CDR3nt,CDR3aa
NA,TRBV6-5,TRBD2,TRBJ2-5,TGTGCCAGCAGTTACTTCGGGACTAGCAGTAGGGAGACCCAGTACTTC,CASSYFGTSSRETQYF
once,TRBV27,TRBD2,TRBJ2-2,TGTGCCAGCAGTCCTGGACTAGCGGGAGAAGGCGGGGAGCTGTTTTTT,CASSPGLAGEGGELFF
NA,TRBV15,NA,TRBJ1-5,TGTGCCACCAGCAGAGATCGGGGCAATCAGCCCCAGCATTTT,CATSRDRGNQPQHF
NA,TRBV3-1/TRBV3-2,NA,TRBJ1-5,TGTGCCAGCAGCCGAGGGGGGGCTAGCAATCAGCCCCAGCATTTT,CASSRGGASNQPQHF
NA,TRBV11-2,NA,TRBJ1-1,TGTGCCAGCAGCTTAGCGGGGTTGAGGAACACTGAAGCTTTCTTT,CASSLAGLRNTEAFF
NA,TRBV27,NA,TRBJ1-4,TGTGCCAGCAGTTCCCGGGGATATAATGAAAAACTGTTTTTT,CASSSRGYNEKLFF
few,TRBV11-2,NA,TRBJ2-5,TGTGCCAGCAGCTTGGGGGGTCAAGAGACCCAGTACTTC,CASSLGGQETQYF
NA,TRBV3-1/TRBV3-2,TRBD1,TRBJ2-7,TGTGCCAGCAGCCTAAGACAGGGGTCGGACGAGCAGTACTTC,CASSLRQGSDEQYF
NA,TRBV14,TRBD1,TRBJ2-5,TGTGCCAGCAGGAGGGGACAGAGCTACCAAGAGACCCAGTACTTC,CASRRGQSYQETQYF
NA,TRBV29-1,TRBD2,TRBJ2-3,TGCAGCGTTGCGACTAGCGGGAGAAGGGGGCCCACAGATACGCAGTATTTT,CSVATSGRRGPTDTQYF
NA,TRBV18,TRBD1,TRBJ1-1,TGTGCCAGCTCACCGAAACAGGGGGCTGAAGCTTTCTTT,CASSPKQGAEAFF
NA,TRBV3-1/TRBV3-2,NA,TRBJ1-2,TGTGCCAGCAGCGCCAGGGGTGGAGGAGGCTACACCTTC,CASSARGGGGYTF
NA,TRBV5-6,TRBD2,TRBJ2-5,TGTGCCAGCAGCTTGCCCAGGGACCGGGGGGCCCAGTACTTC,CASSLPRDRGAQYF
few,TRBV2,NA,TRBJ1-2,TGTGCCAGCAGTGAAGGACAGGACTATGGCTACACCTTC,CASSEGQDYGYTF
NA,TRBV18,TRBD2,TRBJ2-2,TGTGCCAGCTCACACACTAGCGGGAGTGCTGGGGAGCTGTTTTTT,CASSHTSGSAGELFF
NA,TRBV18,NA,TRBJ1-2,TGTGCCAGCTCACCTGAGGGGGTAGGCTACACCTTC,CASSPEGVGYTF
NA,TRBV6-5,TRBD1,TRBJ1-5,TGTGCCAGCAGTTCAGGGGGCCGGCAGCCCCAGCATTTT,CASSSGGRQPQHF
NA,TRBV6-5,NA,TRBJ1-6,TGTGCCAGCAGTTACTCCCGGGGAGTTAGTTCACCCCTCCACTTT,CASSYSRGVSSPLHF
NA,TRBV10-3,TRBD1,TRBJ1-1,TGTGCCAGCAGACAGGGACTAGTGATGAACACTGAAGCTTTCTTT,CASRQGLVMNTEAFF
NA,TRBV7-8,TRBD1,TRBJ1-3,TGTGCCAGCAGCGCGGACAGGGTGGGAGGAAACACCATATATTTT,CASSADRVGGNTIYF
NA,TRBV9,TRBD2,TRBJ2-3,TGTGCCAGCAGCGTCGAGGGAGGGAGAGTCGATACGCAGTATTTT,CASSVEGGRVDTQYF
NA,TRBV6-2/TRBV6-3,NA,TRBJ1-2,TGTGCCAGCAGCCCCTCGAGAGGGAGGAACTATGGCTACACCTTC,CASSPSRGRNYGYTF
NA,TRBV15,NA,TRBJ1-1,TGTGCCACCAGCACCGAGCCGGGACACCCGAACACTGAAGCTTTCTTT,CATSTEPGHPNTEAFF
NA,TRBV7-8,TRBD2,TRBJ2-3,TGTGCCAGCAGCTTAGGCGGGAGTCTTCCCACAGATACGCAGTATTTT,CASSLGGSLPTDTQYF
NA,TRBV12-3/TRBV12-4,NA,TRBJ1-2,TGTGCCAGCAGTTTACGCAGGGAGGATGGCTACACCTTC,CASSLRREDGYTF
NA,TRBV29-1,TRBD2,TRBJ2-3,TGCAGCGGCTCTACTAGCGGGAGGATGAATACGCAGTATTTT,CSGSTSGRMNTQYF
NA,TRBV19,NA,TRBJ2-3,TGTGCCAGTAGTATACACAGTCGCCCAGATACGCAGTATTTT,CASSIHSRPDTQYF
few,TRBV28,NA,TRBJ1-4,TGTGCTACGACAGAAGCATTTAATGAAAAACTGTTTTTT,CATTEAFNEKLFF
NA,TRBV12-5,TRBD1,TRBJ1-3,TGTGCTAGTGGTTTTGGGACAGGGACCTCTGGAAACACCATATATTTT,CASGFGTGTSGNTIYF
many,TRBV6-5,NA,TRBJ1-4,TGTGCCAGCAGTTACTCGGGGGACAAGGAGCTTGAAAAACTGTTTTTT,CASSYSGDKELEKLFF
few,TRBV6-2/TRBV6-3,TRBD2,TRBJ2-6,TGTGCCAGCAGTTCCACCCGGACTAGCGGGAGGGATAGCTCTGGGGCCAACGTCCTGACTTTC,CASSSTRTSGRDSSGANVLTF
once,TRBV19,NA,TRBJ2-1,TGTGCCAGTAGTATAACAGGGTTCAATGAGCAGTTCTTC,CASSITGFNEQFF
NA,TRBV29-1,TRBD2,TRBJ2-1,TGCAGCGTTGACGGTCTAGCGGGAGTGGATGAGCAGTTCTTC,CSVDGLAGVDEQFF
NA,TRBV29-1,NA,TRBJ1-1,TGCAGCGCGACGGGACATTTGAACACTGAAGCTTTCTTT,CSATGHLNTEAFF
NA,TRBV2,NA,TRBJ2-3,TGTGCCAGCAGTGAAGGAAAATTGGAGGGAGATACGCAGTATTTT,CASSEGKLEGDTQYF
NA,TRBV5-1,TRBD2,TRBJ2-1,TGCGCCAGCAGCTTCAACCCGACTAGCGGGAGTGCTGAGCAGTTCTTC,CASSFNPTSGSAEQFF
few,TRBV11-2,TRBD1,TRBJ1-1,TGTGCCAGCAGCTTGGACAGGGGCCAAGCTTTCTTT,CASSLDRGQAFF
NA,TRBV28,TRBD1,TRBJ1-6,TGTGCCAGCAGGGGGGTACAGGGGATCCGAGGATCACCCCTCCACTTT,CASRGVQGIRGSPLHF
NA,TRBV29-1,NA,TRBJ1-1,TGCAGCGTTCGGCAGACTCAGAACACTGAAGCTTTCTTT,CSVRQTQNTEAFF
few,TRBV28,NA,TRBJ2-4,TGTGCCAGCAGTTCATCCCAGGGATATGCAGCCAAAAACATTCAGTACTTC,CASSSSQGYAAKNIQYF
NA,TRBV11-3,TRBD2,TRBJ2-1,TGTGCCAGCAGCTTAGAATTAGGGGCTAGCGGACGGAATGAGCAGTTCTTC,CASSLELGASGRNEQFF
once,TRBV6-6,NA,TRBJ1-4,TGTGCCAGCAGTCTAAGTCCCCGCGTGGGACTGAATGAAAAACTGTTTTTT,CASSLSPRVGLNEKLFF
few,TRBV28,TRBD1,TRBJ1-2,TGTGCCAGCAGAGCAGGGCCAGGGGGCTATGGCTACACCTTC,CASRAGPGGYGYTF
NA,TRBV18,TRBD2,TRBJ2-1,TGTGCCAGCTCACGACGGACTAGCGGGAAGGATGAGCAGTTCTTC,CASSRRTSGKDEQFF
NA,TRBV10-3,NA,TRBJ1-1,TGTGCCATCAGTGTATCTCAGGACACTGAAGCTTTCTTT,CAISVSQDTEAFF
NA,TRBV19,NA,TRBJ1-1,TGTGCCAGTAGTATTAGGGGAAACACTGAAGCTTTCTTT,CASSIRGNTEAFF
NA,TRBV29-1,TRBD2,TRBJ2-2,TGCAGCGTTGACAGCGGGAGTTTCACCGGGGAGCTGTTTTTT,CSVDSGSFTGELFF
NA,TRBV6-4,TRBD1,TRBJ1-2,TGTGCCAGCAGCCGGACAGGGAGGGACGGCTACACCTTC,CASSRTGRDGYTF
many,TRBV11-2,NA,TRBJ2-7,TGTGCCAGCAGCTTAGATTACCGGGGCGAGCAGTACTTC,CASSLDYRGEQYF
NA,TRBV25-1,NA,TRBJ1-2,TGTGCCAGCAGTGAATCCGGGGGTATTAGCTATGGCTACACCTTC,CASSESGGISYGYTF
NA,TRBV27,NA,TRBJ2-7,TGTGCCAGCAGCAGACAGGAGAGAGGGGTGGGTGAGCAGTACTTC,CASSRQERGVGEQYF